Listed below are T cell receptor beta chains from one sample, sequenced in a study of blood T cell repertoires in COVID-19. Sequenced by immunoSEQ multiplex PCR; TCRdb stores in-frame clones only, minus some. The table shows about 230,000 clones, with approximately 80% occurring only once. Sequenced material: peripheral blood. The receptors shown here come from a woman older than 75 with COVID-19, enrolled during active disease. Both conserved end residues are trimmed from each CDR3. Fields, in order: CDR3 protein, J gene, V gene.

ASSSDSGYSYEQY TRBJ2-7 TRBV7-2
ASSIGQGRTDTQY TRBJ2-3 TRBV11-1
AHGREKGHEQF TRBJ2-1 TRBV10-3
ASSIEVLPGGYT TRBJ1-2 TRBV19
ASRGTGGAYEQY TRBJ2-7 TRBV28
ASSPGGNYGYT TRBJ1-2 TRBV18
ASSLLGDSSNYGYT TRBJ1-2 TRBV28
ASSQYLDRARSGYT TRBJ1-2 TRBV3-1/TRBV3-2
ASSIDSGPYGYT TRBJ1-2 TRBV19
ASSQVGGAKNIQY TRBJ2-4 TRBV4-3
ASSNRDTEAF TRBJ1-1 TRBV6-5
ASSPGTPNYGYT TRBJ1-2 TRBV18
ASSHQRQGLNTEAF TRBJ1-1 TRBV3-1/TRBV3-2
ASSPGLAEETQY TRBJ2-5 TRBV2
ASSRPDRVAEAF TRBJ1-1 TRBV4-1
AISQSGDTIY TRBJ1-3 TRBV10-3
ASSPNSNQPQH TRBJ1-5 TRBV12-3/TRBV12-4
ATSDAGETYNEQF TRBJ2-1 TRBV24-1
ASSLTGSQPQH TRBJ1-5 TRBV11-2
ASTRTGGTTSYEQY TRBJ2-7 TRBV2
ASSVPPGNQPQH TRBJ1-5 TRBV19
ASSFGSGALGEKLF TRBJ1-4 TRBV5-1
ASSGKGYTIY TRBJ1-3 TRBV2
ASSVAKGGTEAF TRBJ1-1 TRBV9
ASSPIGTVPYGYT TRBJ1-2 TRBV28
ASSYDSSYGYT TRBJ1-2 TRBV5-1
ASSPTQAAEQY TRBJ2-7 TRBV18
ASSSTSGGADTQY TRBJ2-3 TRBV7-9
AWSVQVFSGANVLT TRBJ2-6 TRBV30
ASSPGTGGIYGYT TRBJ1-2 TRBV18
ASSAQDRVGYT TRBJ1-2 TRBV19